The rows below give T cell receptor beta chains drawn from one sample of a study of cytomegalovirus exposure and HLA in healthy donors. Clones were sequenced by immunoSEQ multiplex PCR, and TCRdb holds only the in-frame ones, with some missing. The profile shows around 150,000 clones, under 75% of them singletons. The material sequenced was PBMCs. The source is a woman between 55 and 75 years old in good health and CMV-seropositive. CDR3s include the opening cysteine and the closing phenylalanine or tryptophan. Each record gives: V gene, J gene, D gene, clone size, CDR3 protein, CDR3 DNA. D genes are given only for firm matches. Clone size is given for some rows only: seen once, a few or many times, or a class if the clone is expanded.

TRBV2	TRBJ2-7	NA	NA	CASSDLRSFSYEQYF	TGTGCCAGCAGTGATCTGCGGTCCTTCTCCTACGAGCAGTACTTC
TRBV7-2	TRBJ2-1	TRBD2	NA	CASSSQLAGGALDYNEQFF	TGTGCCAGCAGCTCCCAACTAGCGGGAGGTGCCCTAGATTACAATGAGCAGTTCTTC
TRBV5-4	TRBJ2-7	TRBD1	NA	CASRAETGVGEQYF	TGTGCCAGCAGAGCCGAGACAGGGGTCGGGGAGCAGTACTTC
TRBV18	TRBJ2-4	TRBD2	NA	CASSRRGLAGGSEYF	TGTGCCAGCTCACGGAGGGGACTAGCGGGAGGAAGCGAGTACTTC
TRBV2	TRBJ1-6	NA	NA	CASSVSDNSPLHF	TGTGCCAGCAGTGTGTCAGATAATTCACCCCTCCACTTT
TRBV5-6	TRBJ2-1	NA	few	CASSLSQGRSYNEQFF	TGTGCCAGCAGCTTGTCACAGGGCAGATCCTACAATGAGCAGTTCTTC
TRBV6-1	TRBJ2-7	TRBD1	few	CASSETPGTGGNEQYF	TGTGCCAGCAGTGAAACCCCCGGGACAGGGGGGAACGAGCAGTACTTC
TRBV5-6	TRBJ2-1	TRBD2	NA	CASSPNPNSGRSYNEQFF	TGTGCCAGCAGCCCAAATCCAAATAGCGGGAGGTCCTACAATGAGCAGTTCTTC
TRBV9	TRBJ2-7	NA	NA	CASSVGAGTSYEQYF	TGTGCCAGCAGCGTAGGGGCGGGAACCTCCTACGAGCAGTACTTC
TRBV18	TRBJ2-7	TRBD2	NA	CASSPRTSGTYEQYF	TGTGCCAGCTCACCCCGGACTAGCGGGACCTACGAGCAGTACTTC
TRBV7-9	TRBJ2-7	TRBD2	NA	CASSLDGLAGRVGQYF	TGTGCCAGCAGCTTAGACGGACTAGCGGGACGCGTCGGGCAGTACTTC
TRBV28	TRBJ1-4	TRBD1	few	CASSPQGATNEKLFF	TGTGCCAGCAGTCCCCAGGGGGCAACTAATGAAAAACTGTTTTTT
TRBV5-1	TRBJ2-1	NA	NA	CASSLVEGASNEQFF	TGCGCCAGCAGCTTGGTGGAGGGGGCGAGCAATGAGCAGTTCTTC
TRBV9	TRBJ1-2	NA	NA	CASSVGGEAYGYTF	TGTGCCAGCAGCGTGGGGGGGGAGGCCTATGGCTACACCTTC
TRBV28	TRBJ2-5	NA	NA	CASSLDPPQGETQYF	TGTGCCAGCAGCCTAGACCCTCCCCAGGGGGAGACCCAGTACTTC
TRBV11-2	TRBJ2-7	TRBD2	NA	CASSRPGLAGGGDYEQYF	TGTGCCAGCAGCCGACCGGGACTAGCGGGAGGGGGCGACTACGAGCAGTACTTC
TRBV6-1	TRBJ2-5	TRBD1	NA	CASSRQGQETQYF	TGTGCCAGCAGTCGACAGGGCCAAGAGACCCAGTACTTC
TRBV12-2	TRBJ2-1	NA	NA	CASRYLGQGAGDEQFF	TGTGCAAGTCGCTACCTGGGTCAGGGGGCTGGGGATGAGCAGTTCTTC
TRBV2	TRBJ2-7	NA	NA	CASIQDSSLWEQYF	TGTGCCAGCATCCAGGACAGCTCCCTGTGGGAGCAGTACTTC
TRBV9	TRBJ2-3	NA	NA	CASSVGPRGRDKDTQYF	TGTGCCAGCAGCGTAGGTCCGCGGGGGCGAGATAAAGATACGCAGTATTTT
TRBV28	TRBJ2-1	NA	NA	CASRPRGSSYNEQFF	TGTGCCAGCAGGCCTAGGGGGAGCTCCTACAATGAGCAGTTCTTC
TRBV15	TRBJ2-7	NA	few	CATSSIRDISYEQYF	TGTGCCACCAGCAGTATCCGGGACATCTCCTACGAGCAGTACTTC
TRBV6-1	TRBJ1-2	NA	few	CASRAWSYGYTF	TGTGCCAGCAGAGCCTGGAGCTATGGCTACACCTTC
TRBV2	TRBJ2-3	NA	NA	CASRRRQSADTQYF	TGTGCCAGCAGACGCCGACAGAGCGCAGATACGCAGTATTTT
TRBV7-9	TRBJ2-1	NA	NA	CASSPTLQGWNNEQFF	TGTGCCAGCAGCCCTACGCTACAGGGCTGGAACAATGAGCAGTTCTTC
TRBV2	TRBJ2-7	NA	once	CASRQVEEQYF	TGTGCCAGCAGGCAGGTTGAGGAGCAGTACTTC
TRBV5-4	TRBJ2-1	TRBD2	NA	CASSLTSGRHEQFF	TGTGCCAGCAGCTTGACTAGCGGGAGACATGAGCAGTTCTTC
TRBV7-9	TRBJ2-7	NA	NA	CASSPAYEQYF	TGTGCCAGCAGCCCCGCCTACGAGCAGTACTTC
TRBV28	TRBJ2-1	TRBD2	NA	CASSPPSISTSGSFFHNEQFF	TGTGCCAGCAGTCCCCCCTCCATATCGACTAGCGGGAGCTTCTTTCACAATGAGCAGTTCTTC
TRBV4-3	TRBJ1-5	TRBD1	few	CASSQDRGDNQPQHF	TGCGCCAGCAGCCAAGACAGGGGGGACAATCAGCCCCAGCATTTT
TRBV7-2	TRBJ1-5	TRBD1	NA	CASSRQGFDQPQHF	TGTGCCAGCAGCCGACAGGGTTTTGATCAGCCCCAGCATTTT